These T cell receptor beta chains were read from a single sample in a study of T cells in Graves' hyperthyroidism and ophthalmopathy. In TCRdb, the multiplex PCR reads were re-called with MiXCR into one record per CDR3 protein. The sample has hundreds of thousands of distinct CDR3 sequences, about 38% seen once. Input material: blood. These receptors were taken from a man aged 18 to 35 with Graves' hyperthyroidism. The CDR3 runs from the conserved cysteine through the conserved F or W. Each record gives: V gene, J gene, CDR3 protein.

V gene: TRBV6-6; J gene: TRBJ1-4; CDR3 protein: CASSSLQGASEKLFF
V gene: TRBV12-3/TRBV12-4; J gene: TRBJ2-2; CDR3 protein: CASSLEKGGNTGELFF
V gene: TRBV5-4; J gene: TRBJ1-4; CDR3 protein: CAGSTWGLNEKLFF
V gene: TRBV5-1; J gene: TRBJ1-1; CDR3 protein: CASSLRTETVEAFF
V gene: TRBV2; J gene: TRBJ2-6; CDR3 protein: CAKAGVGGNTEANDVLTF
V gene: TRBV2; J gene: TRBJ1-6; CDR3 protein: CASSEGGTTRFPLHF
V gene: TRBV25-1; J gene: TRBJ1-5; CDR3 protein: CASPRTGKGQPQHF
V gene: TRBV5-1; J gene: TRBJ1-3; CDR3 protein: CASAPGGSGNTIYF
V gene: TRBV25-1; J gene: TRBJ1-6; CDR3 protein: CASSRGGTFWSPLHF
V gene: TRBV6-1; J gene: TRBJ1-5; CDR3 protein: CASSQAGTGGQPQHF
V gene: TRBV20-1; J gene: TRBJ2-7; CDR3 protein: CSAGEQYF
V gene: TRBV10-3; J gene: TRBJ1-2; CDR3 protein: CAISADSRYGYTF
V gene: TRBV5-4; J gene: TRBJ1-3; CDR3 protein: CASSYLSGNTIYF
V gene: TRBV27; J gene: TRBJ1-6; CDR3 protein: CASSPSGGYNSPLHF
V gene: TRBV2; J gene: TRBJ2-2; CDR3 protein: CASSVPPTGELFF
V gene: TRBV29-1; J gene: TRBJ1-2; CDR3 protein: CSVEAKEGGYTF
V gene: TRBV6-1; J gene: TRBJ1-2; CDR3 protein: CASSPDWGYDYTF
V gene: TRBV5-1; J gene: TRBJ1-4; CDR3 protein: CASSYGITNEKLFF
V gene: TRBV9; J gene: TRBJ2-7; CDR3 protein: CASSEGVETYEQYF
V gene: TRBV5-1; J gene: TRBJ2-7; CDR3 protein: CASSFDPANEQYF
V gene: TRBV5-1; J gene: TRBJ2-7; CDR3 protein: CASSLGPADYYEQYF
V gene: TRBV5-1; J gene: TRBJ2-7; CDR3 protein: CASASGTGPYEQYF
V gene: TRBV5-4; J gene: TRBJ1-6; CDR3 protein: CASSLGGGSNSPLHF
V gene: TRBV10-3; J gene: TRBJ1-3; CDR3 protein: CAISEGQVSGNTIYF
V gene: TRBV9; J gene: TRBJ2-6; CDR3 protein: CASSLEGQGGAYGANVLTF
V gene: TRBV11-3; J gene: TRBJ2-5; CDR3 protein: CASSSVAGEETQYF
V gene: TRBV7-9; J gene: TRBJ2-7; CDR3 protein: CASSPASPGVGRSNYEQYF
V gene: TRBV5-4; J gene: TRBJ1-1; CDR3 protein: CASRPQGRDTEAFF
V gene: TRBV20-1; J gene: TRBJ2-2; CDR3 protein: CSALAFLSGTGELFF
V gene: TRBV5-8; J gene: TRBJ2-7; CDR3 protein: CASSKREEGYEQYF
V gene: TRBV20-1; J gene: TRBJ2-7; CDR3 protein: CSARETGRSEQYF
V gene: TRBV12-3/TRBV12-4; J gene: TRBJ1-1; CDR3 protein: CASSLWDRGYTEAFF
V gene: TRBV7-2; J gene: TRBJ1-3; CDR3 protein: CASSFLAGYGNTIYF
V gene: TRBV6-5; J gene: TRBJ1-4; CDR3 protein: CASSYSGSSEKLFF
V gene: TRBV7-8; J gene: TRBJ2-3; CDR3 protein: CASSLENRRQGTNTDTQYF
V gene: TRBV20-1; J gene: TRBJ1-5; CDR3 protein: CSARASDRVRNQPQHF
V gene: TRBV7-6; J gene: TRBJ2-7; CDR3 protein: CASSLDLVYEQYF
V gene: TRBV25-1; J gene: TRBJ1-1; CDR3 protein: CASGLNGGRSEAFF
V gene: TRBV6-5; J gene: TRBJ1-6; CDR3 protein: CASSSDRGDSPLHF
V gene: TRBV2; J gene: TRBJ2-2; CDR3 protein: CASGVSDTGELFF
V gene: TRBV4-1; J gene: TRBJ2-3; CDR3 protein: CASSQGKGDTDTQYF
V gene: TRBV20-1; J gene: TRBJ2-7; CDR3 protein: CSARGENGEQYF
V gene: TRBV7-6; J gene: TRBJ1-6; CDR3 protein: CASGTDYSYNSPLHF
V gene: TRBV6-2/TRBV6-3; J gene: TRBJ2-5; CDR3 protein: CASTPRGLADEETQYF
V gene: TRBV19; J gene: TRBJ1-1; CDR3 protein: CASSGTARTEAFF
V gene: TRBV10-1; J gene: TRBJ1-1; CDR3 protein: CASSVEGAFFEAFF
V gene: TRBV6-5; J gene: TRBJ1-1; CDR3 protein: CASSTTFGTEAFF
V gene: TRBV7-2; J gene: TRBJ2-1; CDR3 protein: CASSLGQGGEQFF